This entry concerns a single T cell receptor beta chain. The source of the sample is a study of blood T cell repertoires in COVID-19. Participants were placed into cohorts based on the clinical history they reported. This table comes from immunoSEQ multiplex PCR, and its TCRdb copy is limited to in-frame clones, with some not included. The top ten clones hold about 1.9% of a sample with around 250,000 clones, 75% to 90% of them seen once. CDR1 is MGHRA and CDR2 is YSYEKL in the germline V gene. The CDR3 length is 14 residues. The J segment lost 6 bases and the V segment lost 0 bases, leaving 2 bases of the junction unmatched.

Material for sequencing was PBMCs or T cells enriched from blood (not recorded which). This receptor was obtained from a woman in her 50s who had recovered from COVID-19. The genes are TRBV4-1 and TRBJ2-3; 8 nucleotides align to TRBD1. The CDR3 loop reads CASSQETGDDTQYF. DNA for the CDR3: TGCGCCAGCAGCCAAGAGACAGGGGACGATACGCAGTATTTT.